This T cell receptor beta chain was identified in a study of immune heterogeneity within non-small cell lung tumors. Study-wide context: Squamous cell carcinomas accounted for a few of the tumors, non-squamous carcinomas for around 9, and 1 was not otherwise specified.

The study, taken as a whole, reports: Local tumor mutational burden and local T-cell repertoire clonality showed a moderate significant correlation, R approximately 0.34. The study found identical dominant CDR3 beta clonotypes recurring across tumor sites within a patient, alongside site-unique high-frequency clones.

Multiplex PCR amplified the TCR beta CDR3 region. Its first round ran for around 10 cycles with 32 V and 13 J primers. TCRdb re-called the multiplex PCR reads through MiXCR, storing one row per CDR3 protein. The table records under 20,000 distinct CDR3 sequences, approximately 30% of them present only once. Template was bulk tumor genomic DNA, about 620 ng per sample. Multiple widely separated biopsies were taken from each primary tumor at surgery. The cohort was untreated, with newly diagnosed non-small cell lung cancer undergoing curative surgery. Donation came from patients with newly diagnosed non-small cell lung cancer who were having surgery with curative intent. Trimming removed 0 bases from V and 14 bases from J, with 14 bases in between. The CDR3 sequence is 12 residues long. From germline, CDR1 is DFQATT and CDR2 SNEGSKA (reference sequence). In the case of this clonotype: The target antigen is unknown.

Sequenced: lung tumor tissue. The V call is TRBV20-1, the J call TRBJ2-1; D gene unclear. This TCR derives from a middle-aged man with non-small cell lung cancer. CDR3 sequence: CSARDKFSWEFF. CDR3 in DNA: TGCAGTGCTAGAGATAAGTTCAGCTGGGAGTTCTTC.